The rows below give T cell receptor beta chains drawn from one sample of a study of T-cell reconstitution after alpha-beta-depleted transplantation in children. TCRdb passed the PCR reads through MiXCR, listing each CDR3 protein once. The table records about 70,000 distinct CDR3 sequences, under 13% of them present only once. The sequencing used PBMCs, collected before TCRalphabeta/CD19-depleted stem cell transplant. The receptors derive from a boy younger than 18 with acute myeloid leukemia, due to receive a stem cell transplant. Each CDR3 is given with its conserved first and last residue. The order of the fields is CDR3 length, V gene, CDR3 protein.

15 | TRBV10-2 | CASSESWGKKEKLFF
16 | TRBV4-3 | CASSDGHQSDYNEQFF
14 | TRBV4-1 | CASSHSRMNTEAFF
16 | TRBV27 | CASRGQVSSGANVLTF
14 | TRBV9 | CASSAKGGHYEQYF
16 | TRBV28 | CASSLTSGISSYEQYF
14 | TRBV12-3/TRBV12-4 | CASSLDRAGSPLHF
14 | TRBV15 | CATTLGGGGQPQHF
14 | TRBV7-8 | CASSSAWTVYEQYF
13 | TRBV7-9 | CASSSERDSPLHF
16 | TRBV15 | CATSTQSGGVQETQYF
13 | TRBV18 | CASSLIVGDEQFF
18 | TRBV2 | CASSQLRTGSQEGRPQHF
18 | TRBV12-3/TRBV12-4 | CASNKKDLGAGSQETQYF
14 | TRBV7-3 | CASSLRSGATEAFF
14 | TRBV2 | CASMPDRGPDTQYF
19 | TRBV20-1 | CSASPVTPLAVSSYNEQFF
19 | TRBV12-3/TRBV12-4 | CAISLAYPGAPVNPHGYTF
14 | TRBV12-3/TRBV12-4 | CASSLGQGVDTQYF
17 | TRBV25-1 | CASRIRGDPGQGDTQYF
14 | TRBV5-4 | CASSFDGRWETQYF
17 | TRBV12-3/TRBV12-4 | CASSLGTSGIGTDTQYF
20 | TRBV5-1 | CASSLFPSVGGAPRTDTQYF